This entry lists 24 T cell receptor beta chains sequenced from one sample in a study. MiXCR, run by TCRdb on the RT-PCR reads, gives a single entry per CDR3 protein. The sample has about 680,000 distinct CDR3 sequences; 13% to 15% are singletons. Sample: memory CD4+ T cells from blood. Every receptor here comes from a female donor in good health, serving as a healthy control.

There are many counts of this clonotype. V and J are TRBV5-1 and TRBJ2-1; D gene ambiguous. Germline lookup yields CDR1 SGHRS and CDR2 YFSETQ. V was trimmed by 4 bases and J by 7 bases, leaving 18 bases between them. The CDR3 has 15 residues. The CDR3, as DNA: TGCGCCAGCAGCCCCCGCGCCGGAGAGGCTAATGAGCAGTTCTTC. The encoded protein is CASSPRAGEANEQFF.

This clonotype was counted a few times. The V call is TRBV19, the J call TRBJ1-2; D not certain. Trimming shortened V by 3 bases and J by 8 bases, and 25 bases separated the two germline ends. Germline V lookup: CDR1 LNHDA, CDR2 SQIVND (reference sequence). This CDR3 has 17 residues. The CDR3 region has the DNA TGTGCCAGTAGTATCGGGGATTACTCCTCGTGGACTGGGGGCTACACCTTC. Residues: CASSIGDYSSWTGGYTF.

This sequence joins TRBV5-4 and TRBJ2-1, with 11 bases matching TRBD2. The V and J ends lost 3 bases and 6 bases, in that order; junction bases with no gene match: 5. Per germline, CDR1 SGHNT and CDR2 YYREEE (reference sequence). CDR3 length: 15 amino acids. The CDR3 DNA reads TGTGCCAGCAGCTCGACTAGCGGGAAGGGCAATGAGCAGTTCTTC. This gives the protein CASSSTSGKGNEQFF.

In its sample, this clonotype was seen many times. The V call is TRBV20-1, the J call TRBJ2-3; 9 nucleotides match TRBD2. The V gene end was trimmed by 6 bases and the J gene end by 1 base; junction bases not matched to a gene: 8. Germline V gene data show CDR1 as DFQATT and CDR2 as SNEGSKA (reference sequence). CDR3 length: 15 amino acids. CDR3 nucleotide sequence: TGCAGTGCAGAGCCCCGGACTAGCGGCACAGATACGCAGTATTTT. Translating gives CSAEPRTSGTDTQYF.

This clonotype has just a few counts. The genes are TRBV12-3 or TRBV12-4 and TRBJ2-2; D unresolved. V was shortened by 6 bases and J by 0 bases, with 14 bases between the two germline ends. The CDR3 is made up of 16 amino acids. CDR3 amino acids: CASSSHGRPNTGELFF. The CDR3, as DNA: TGTGCCAGCAGCTCTCACGGACGGCCGAACACCGGGGAGCTGTTTTTT.

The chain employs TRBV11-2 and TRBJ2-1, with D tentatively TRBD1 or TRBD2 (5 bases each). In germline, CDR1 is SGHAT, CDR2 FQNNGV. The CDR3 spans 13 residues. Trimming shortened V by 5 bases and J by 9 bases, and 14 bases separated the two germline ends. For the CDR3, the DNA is TGTGCCAGCAGCCCGGGACCGGCGGGTGAGCAGTTCTTC. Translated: CASSPGPAGEQFF.

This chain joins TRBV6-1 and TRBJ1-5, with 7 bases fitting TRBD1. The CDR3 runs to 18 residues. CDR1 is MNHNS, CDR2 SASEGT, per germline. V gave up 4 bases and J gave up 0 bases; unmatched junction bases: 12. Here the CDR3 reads CASSGLGTALDSNQPQHF. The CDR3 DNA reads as TGTGCCAGCAGTGGTTTAGGGACAGCCCTCGATAGCAATCAGCCCCAGCATTTT.

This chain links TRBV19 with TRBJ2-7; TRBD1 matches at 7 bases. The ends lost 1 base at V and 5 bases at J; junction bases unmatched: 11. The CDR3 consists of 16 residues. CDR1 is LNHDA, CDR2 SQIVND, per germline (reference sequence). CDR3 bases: TGTGCCAGTAGTATAGTAGGGACAGCTTTTAACCACGAGCAGTACTTC. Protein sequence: CASSIVGTAFNHEQYF.

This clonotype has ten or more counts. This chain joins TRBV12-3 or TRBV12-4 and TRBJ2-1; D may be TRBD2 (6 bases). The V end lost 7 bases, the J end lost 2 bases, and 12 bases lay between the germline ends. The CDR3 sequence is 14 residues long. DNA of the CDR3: TGTGCCAGCACCCCTAGCGTGACCTACAATGAGCAGTTCTTC. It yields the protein CASTPSVTYNEQFF.

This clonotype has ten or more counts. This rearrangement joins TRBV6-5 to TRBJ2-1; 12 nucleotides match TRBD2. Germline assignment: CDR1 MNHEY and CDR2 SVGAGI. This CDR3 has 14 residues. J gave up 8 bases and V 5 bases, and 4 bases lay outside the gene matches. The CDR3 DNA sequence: TGTGCCAGCAGTCGGACTAGCGGGACATATGAGCAGTTCTTC. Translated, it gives CASSRTSGTYEQFF.

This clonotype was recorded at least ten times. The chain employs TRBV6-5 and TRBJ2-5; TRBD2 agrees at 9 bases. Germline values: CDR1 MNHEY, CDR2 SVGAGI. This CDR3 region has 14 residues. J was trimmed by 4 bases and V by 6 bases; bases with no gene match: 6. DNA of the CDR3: TGTGCCAGCAGGACACTAGCGGGTGGAGAGACCCAGTACTTC. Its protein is CASRTLAGGETQYF.

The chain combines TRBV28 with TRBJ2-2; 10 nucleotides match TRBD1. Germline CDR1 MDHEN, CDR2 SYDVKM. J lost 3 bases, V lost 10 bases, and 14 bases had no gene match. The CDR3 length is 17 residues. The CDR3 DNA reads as TGTGCCATCAGAGACCCGGGACAGGGGCTAGACACCGGGGAGCTGTTTTTT. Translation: CAIRDPGQGLDTGELFF.

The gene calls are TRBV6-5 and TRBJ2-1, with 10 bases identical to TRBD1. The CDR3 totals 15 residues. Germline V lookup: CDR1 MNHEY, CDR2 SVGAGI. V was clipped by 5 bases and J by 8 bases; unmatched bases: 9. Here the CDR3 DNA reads TGTGCCAGCAGTCCCCCGGGACAGGGGCCGCATGAGCAGTTCTTC. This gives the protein CASSPPGQGPHEQFF.

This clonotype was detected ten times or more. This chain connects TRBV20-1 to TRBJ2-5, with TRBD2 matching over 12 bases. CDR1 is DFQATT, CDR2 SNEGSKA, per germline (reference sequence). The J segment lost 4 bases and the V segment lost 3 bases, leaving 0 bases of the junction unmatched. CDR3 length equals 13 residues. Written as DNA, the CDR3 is TGCAGTGCTAGGGGACTAGCGGGAGAGACCCAGTACTTC. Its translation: CSARGLAGETQYF.

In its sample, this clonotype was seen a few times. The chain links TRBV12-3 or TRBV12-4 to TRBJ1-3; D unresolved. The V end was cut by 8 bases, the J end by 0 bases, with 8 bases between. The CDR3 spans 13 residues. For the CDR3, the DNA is TGTGCCAGCGGGATTCACTCTGGAAACACCATATATTTT. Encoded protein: CASGIHSGNTIYF.

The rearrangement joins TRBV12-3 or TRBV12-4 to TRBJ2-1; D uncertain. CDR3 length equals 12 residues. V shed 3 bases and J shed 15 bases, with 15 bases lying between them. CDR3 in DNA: TGTGCCAGCAGTTTTGGTCGGGCCGCCCCGTTCTTC. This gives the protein CASSFGRAAPFF.

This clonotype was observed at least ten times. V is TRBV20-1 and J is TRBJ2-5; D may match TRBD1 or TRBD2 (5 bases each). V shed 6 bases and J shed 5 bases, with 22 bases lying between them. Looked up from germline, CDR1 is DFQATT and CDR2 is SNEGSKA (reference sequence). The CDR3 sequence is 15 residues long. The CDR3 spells CSAQRGVLRRETQYF. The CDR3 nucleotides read TGCAGTGCCCAACGAGGGGTCCTTCGACGGGAGACCCAGTACTTC.

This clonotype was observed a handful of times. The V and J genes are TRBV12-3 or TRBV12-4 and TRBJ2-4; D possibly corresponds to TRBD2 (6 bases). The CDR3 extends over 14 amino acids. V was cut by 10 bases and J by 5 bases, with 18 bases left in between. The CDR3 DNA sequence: TGTGCCACCACTCCCGGGGGTCTGGAAAACATTCAGTACTTC. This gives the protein CATTPGGLENIQYF.

The CDR3 sequence: CASRDRGWGTDTQYF. CDR3 in DNA: TGTGCCAGCAGGGACAGGGGCTGGGGCACAGATACGCAGTATTTT. The genes are TRBV6-1 and TRBJ2-3; 9 bases align to TRBD1. CDR3 length: 15 residues. CDR1 is MNHNS and CDR2 is SASEGT in the germline V gene. V gave up 6 bases and J gave up 1 base; unmatched junction bases: 5.

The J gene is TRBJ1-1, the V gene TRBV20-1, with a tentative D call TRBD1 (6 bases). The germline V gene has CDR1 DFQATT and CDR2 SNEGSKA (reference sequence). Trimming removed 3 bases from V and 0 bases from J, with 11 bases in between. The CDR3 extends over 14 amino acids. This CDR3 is CSASGTNLNTEAFF. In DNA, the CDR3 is TGCAGTGCTAGTGGGACAAACTTGAACACTGAAGCTTTCTTT.

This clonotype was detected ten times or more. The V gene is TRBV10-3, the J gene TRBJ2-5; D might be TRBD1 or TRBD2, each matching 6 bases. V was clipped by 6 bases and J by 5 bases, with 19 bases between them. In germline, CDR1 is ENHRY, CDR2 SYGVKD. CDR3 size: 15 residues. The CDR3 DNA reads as TGTGCCATCAGGGGAAACAGGGAGGACGTTGAGACCCAGTACTTC. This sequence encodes CAIRGNREDVETQYF.

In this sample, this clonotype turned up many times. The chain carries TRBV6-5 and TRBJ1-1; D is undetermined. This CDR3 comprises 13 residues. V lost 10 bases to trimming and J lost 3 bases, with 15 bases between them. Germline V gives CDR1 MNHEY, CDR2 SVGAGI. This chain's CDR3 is CATTWSLDTEAFF. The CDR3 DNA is TGTGCCACTACATGGAGTCTTGACACTGAAGCTTTCTTT.

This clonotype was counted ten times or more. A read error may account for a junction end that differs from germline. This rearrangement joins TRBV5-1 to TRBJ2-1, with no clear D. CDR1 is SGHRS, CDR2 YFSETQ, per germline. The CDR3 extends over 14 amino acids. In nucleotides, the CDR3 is TGTGCCAGCAGCTTGGCCTCCTCCTACAATGAGCAGTTCTTC. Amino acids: CASSLASSYNEQFF.

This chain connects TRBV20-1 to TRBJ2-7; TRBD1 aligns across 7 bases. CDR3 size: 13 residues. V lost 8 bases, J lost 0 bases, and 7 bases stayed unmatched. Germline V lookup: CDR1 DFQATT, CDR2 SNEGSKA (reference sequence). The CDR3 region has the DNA TGCAGTTCTCCGGGACAGAGCTCCTACGAGCAGTACTTC. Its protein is CSSPGQSSYEQYF.